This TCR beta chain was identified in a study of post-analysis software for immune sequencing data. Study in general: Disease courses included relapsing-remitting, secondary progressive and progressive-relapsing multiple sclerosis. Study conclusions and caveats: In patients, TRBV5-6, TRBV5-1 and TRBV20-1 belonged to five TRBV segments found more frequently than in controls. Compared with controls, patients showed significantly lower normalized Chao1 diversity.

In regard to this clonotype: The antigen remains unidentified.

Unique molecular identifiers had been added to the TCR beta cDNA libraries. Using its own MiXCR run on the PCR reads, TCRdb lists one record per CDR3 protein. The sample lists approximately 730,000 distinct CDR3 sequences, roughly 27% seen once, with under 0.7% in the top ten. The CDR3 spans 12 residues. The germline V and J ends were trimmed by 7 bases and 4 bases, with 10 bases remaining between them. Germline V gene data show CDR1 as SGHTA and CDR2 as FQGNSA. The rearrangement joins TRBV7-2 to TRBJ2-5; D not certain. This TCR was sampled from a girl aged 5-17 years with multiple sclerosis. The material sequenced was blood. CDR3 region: CASNNLGETQYF. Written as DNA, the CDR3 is TGTGCCAGCAACAACTTAGGAGAGACCCAGTACTTC.